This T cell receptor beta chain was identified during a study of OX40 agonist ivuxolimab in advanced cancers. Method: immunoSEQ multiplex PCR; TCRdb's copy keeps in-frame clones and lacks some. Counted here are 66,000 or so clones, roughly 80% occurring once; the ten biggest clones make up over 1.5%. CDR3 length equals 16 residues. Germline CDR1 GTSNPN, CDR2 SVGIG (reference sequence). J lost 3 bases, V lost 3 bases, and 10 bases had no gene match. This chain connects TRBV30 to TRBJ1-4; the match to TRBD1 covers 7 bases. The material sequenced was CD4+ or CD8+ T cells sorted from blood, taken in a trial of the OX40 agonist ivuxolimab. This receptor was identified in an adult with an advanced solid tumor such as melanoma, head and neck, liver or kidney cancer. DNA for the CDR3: TGTGCCTGGAGGGGCGGGGTACAGGGGTCTAATGAAAAACTGTTTTTT. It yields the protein CAWRGGVQGSNEKLFF.